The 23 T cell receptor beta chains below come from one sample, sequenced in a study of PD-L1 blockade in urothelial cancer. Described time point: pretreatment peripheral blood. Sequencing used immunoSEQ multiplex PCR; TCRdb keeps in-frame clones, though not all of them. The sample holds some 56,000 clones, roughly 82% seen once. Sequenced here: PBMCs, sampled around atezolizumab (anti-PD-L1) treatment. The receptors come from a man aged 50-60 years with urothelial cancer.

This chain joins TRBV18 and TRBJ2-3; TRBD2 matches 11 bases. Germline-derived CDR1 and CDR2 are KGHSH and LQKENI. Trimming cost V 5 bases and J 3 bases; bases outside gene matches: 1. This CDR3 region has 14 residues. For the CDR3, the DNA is TGTGCCAGCTCAGGACTAGCGGGTACAGATACGCAGTATTTT. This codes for CASSGLAGTDTQYF. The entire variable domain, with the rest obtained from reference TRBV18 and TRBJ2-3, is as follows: NAGVMQNPRHLVRRRGQEARLRCSPMKGHSHVYWYRQLPEEGLKFMVYLQKENIIDESGMPKERFSAEFPKEGPSILRIQQVVRGDSAAYFCASSGLAGTDTQYFGPGTRLTVL.

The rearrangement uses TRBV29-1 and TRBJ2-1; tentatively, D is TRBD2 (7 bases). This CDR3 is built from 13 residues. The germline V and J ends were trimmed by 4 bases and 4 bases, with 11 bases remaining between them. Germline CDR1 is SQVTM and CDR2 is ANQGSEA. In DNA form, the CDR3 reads TGCAGCGTTGGGGGGGGGCTGTACAATGAGCAGTTCTTC. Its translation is CSVGGGLYNEQFF.

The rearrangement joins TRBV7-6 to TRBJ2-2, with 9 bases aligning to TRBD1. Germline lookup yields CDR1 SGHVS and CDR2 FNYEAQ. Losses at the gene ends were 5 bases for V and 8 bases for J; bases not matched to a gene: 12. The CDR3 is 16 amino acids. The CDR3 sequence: CASSGTGGAAWGELFF. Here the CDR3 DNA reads TGTGCCAGCAGCGGAACAGGGGGCGCCGCTTGGGGGGAGCTGTTTTTT.

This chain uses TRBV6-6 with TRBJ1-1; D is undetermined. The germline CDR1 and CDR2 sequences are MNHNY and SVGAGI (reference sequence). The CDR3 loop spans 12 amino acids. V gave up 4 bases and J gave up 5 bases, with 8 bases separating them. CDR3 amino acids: CASSFAKTEAFF. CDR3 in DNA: TGTGCCAGCAGTTTCGCGAAGACTGAAGCTTTCTTT.

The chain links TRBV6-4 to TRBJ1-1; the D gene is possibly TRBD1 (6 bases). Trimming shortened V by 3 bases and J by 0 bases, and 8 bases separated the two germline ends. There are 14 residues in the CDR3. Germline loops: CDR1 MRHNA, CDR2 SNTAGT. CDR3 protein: CASSEGQLNTEAFF. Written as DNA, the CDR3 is TGTGCCAGCAGTGAAGGACAGCTGAACACTGAAGCTTTCTTT.

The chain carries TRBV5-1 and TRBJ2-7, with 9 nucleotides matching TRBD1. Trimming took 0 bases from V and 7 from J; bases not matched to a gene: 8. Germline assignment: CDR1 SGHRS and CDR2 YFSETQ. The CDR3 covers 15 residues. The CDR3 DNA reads TGCGCCAGCAGCTTGGAGCGGGGACAGGGTGGGGAGCAGTACTTC. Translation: CASSLERGQGGEQYF.

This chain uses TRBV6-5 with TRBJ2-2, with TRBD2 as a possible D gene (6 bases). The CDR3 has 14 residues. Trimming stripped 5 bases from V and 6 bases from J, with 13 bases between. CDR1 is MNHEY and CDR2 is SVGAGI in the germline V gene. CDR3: CASSRGRRAGELFF. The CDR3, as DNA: TGTGCCAGCAGTCGGGGGAGAAGGGCCGGGGAGCTGTTTTTT.

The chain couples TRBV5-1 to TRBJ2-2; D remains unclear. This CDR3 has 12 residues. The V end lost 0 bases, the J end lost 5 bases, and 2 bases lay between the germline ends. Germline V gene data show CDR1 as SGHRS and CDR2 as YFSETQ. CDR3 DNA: TGCGCCAGCAGCTTGGCTACCGGGGAGCTGTTTTTT. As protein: CASSLATGELFF.

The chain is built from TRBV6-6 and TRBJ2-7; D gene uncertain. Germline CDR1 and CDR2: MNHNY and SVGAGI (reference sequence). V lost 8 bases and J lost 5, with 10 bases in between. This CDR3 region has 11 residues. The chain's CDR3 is CASPRNDEQYF. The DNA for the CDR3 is TGTGCCAGCCCTAGAAATGACGAGCAGTACTTC.

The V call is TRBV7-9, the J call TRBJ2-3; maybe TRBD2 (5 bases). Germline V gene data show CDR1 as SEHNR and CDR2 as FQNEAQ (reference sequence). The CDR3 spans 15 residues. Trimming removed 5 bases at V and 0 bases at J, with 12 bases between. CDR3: CASSPRTVSTDTQYF. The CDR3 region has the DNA TGTGCCAGCAGCCCCCGGACTGTTAGCACAGATACGCAGTATTTT. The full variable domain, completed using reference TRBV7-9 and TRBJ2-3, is DTGVSQNPRHKITKRGQNVTFRCDPISEHNRLYWYRQTLGQGPEFLTYFQNEAQLEKSRLLSDRFSAERPKGSFSTLEIQRTEQGDSAMYLCASSPRTVSTDTQYFGPGTRLTVL.

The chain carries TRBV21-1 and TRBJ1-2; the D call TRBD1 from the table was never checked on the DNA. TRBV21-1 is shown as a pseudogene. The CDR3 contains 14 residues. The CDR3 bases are TGTGCCAGCAGGGACAGGGGACCTAACTATGGCTACACCTTC. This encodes CASRDRGPNYGYTF.

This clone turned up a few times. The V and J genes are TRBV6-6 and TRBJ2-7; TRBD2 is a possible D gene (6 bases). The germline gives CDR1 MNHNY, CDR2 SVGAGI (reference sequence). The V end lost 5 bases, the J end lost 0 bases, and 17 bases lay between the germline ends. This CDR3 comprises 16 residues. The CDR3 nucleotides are TGTGCCAGCAGTCGCGGGACTTTTACAAGCTCCTACGAGCAGTACTTC. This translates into CASSRGTFTSSYEQYF.

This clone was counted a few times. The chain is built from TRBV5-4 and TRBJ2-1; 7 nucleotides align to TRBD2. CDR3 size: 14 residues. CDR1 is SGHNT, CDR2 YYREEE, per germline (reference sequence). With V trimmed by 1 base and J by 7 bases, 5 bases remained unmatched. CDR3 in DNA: TGTGCCAGCAGCTTGCCGGGGGGAGGGAATGAGCAGTTCTTC. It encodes CASSLPGGGNEQFF.

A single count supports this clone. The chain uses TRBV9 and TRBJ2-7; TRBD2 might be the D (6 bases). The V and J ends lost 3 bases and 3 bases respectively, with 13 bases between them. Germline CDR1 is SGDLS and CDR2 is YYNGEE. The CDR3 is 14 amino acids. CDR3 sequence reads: CASSARDSNYEQYF. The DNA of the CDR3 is TGTGCCAGCAGCGCACGGGACTCGAACTACGAGCAGTACTTC.

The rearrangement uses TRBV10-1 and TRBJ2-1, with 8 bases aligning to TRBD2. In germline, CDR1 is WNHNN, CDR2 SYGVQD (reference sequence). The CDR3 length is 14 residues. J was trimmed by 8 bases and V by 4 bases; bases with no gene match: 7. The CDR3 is CASSVAGRIDEQFF. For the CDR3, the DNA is TGCGCCAGCAGTGTAGCGGGACGTATCGATGAGCAGTTCTTC.

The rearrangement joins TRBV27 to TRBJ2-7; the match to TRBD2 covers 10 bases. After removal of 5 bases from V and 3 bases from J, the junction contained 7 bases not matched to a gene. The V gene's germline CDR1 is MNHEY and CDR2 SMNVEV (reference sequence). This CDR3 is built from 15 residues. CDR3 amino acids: CASSRASGGFYEQYF. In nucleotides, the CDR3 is TGTGCCAGCAGTAGGGCTAGCGGGGGTTTCTACGAGCAGTACTTC.

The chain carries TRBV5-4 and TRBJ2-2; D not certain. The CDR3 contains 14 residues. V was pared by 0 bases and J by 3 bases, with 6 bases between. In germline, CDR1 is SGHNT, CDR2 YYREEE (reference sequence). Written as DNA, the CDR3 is TGTGCCAGCAGCTTGGACAGCCACACCGGGGAGCTGTTTTTT. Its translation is CASSLDSHTGELFF.

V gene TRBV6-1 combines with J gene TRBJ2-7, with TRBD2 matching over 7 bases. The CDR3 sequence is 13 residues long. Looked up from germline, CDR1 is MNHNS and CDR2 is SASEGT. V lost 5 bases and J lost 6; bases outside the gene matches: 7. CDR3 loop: CASSYGEGLEQYF. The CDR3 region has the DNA TGTGCCAGCAGTTATGGGGAGGGGCTCGAGCAGTACTTC.

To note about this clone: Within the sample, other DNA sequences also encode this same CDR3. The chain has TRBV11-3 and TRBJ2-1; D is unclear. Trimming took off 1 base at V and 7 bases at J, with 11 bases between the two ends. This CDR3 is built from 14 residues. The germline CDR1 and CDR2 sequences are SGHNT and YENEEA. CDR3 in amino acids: CASSLGAGNNEQFF. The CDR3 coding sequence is TGTGCCAGCAGCTTAGGCGCAGGAAATAATGAGCAGTTCTTC.

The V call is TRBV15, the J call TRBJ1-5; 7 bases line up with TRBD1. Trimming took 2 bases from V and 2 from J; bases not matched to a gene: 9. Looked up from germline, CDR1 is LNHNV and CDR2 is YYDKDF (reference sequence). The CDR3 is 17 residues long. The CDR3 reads CATSRTGVTLGNQPQHF. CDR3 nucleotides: TGTGCCACCAGCAGAACAGGGGTCACCCTAGGCAATCAGCCCCAGCATTTT. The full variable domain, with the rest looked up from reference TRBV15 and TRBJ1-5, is DAMVIQNPRYQVTQFGKPVTLSCSQTLNHNVMYWYQQKSSQAPKLLFHYYDKDFNNEADTPDNFQSRRPNTSFCFLDIRSPGLGDTAMYLCATSRTGVTLGNQPQHFGDGTRLSIL.

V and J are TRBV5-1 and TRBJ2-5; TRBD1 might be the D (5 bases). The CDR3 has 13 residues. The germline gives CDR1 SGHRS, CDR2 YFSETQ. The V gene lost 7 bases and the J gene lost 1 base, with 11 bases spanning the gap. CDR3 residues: CASGAYFQETQYF. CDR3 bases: TGCGCCAGCGGGGCATACTTCCAAGAGACCCAGTACTTC.

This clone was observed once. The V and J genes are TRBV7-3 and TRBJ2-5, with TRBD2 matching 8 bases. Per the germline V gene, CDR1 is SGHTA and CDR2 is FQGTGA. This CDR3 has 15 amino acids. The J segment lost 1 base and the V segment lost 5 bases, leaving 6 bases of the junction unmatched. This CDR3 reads CASSPTAGGQETQYF. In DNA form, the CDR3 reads TGTGCCAGCAGCCCGACCGCGGGGGGCCAAGAGACCCAGTACTTC.

DNA for the CDR3: TGTGCCAGCAGCTTAAGCGTGGCTAGCGGGGTGACCCAGTACTTC. Encoded protein: CASSLSVASGVTQYF. The chain has TRBV11-2 and TRBJ2-5; the match to TRBD2 covers 9 bases. The CDR3 has 15 amino acids. Germline V gives CDR1 SGHAT, CDR2 FQNNGV. Losses at the gene ends were 2 bases for V and 7 bases for J; bases not matched to a gene: 8.